Listed below are T cell receptor beta chains from one sample, sequenced in a study of blood T cell repertoires in COVID-19. Assay used: immunoSEQ multiplex PCR; TCRdb lists only in-frame clones, some missing. This sample has about 260,000 clones, with about 87% found just once. The sequencing input was peripheral blood. The receptors derive from a woman in her 50s with acute or convalescent COVID-19. Each CDR3 is given with its conserved first and last residue. D genes are given only for firm matches. Clone size appears in some rows only: once, few, many, or a class for an expanded clone.

clone_size: .
d_call: TRBD1
v_call: TRBV24-1
j_call: TRBJ2-5
cdr3_nt: TGTGCCACCAGTGATTTTACAGGGGAGGAGACCCAGTACTTC
cdr3_aa: CATSDFTGEETQYF

clone_size: once
d_call: TRBD2
v_call: TRBV27
j_call: TRBJ2-7
cdr3_nt: TGTGCCAGCAGACCGGGACTAGCGGGAGGGCCCTCCTACGAGCAGTACTTC
cdr3_aa: CASRPGLAGGPSYEQYF

clone_size: once
d_call: TRBD2
v_call: TRBV29-1
j_call: TRBJ2-7
cdr3_nt: TGCAGCGTTGCGCGGGAGCCGGGCTACGAGCAGTACTTC
cdr3_aa: CSVAREPGYEQYF

clone_size: .
d_call: .
v_call: TRBV7-2
j_call: TRBJ2-7
cdr3_nt: TGTGCCAGCAGCTTAGAGTCTAGCAGCTACGAGCAGTACTTC
cdr3_aa: CASSLESSSYEQYF

clone_size: .
d_call: TRBD1
v_call: TRBV7-9
j_call: TRBJ1-2
cdr3_nt: TGTGCCAGCAGCACCCGGAGGACAGGGGTCCATTATGGCTACACCTTC
cdr3_aa: CASSTRRTGVHYGYTF

clone_size: .
d_call: .
v_call: TRBV28
j_call: TRBJ1-6
cdr3_nt: TGTGCCAGCAGTTTCGGGGGGCTCTATAATTCACCCCTCCACTTT
cdr3_aa: CASSFGGLYNSPLHF

clone_size: .
d_call: .
v_call: TRBV5-4
j_call: TRBJ2-5
cdr3_nt: TGTGCCAGCAGCTCACAGGGTCCGGACCAAGAGACCCAGTACTTC
cdr3_aa: CASSSQGPDQETQYF

clone_size: few
d_call: TRBD1
v_call: TRBV20-1
j_call: TRBJ1-2
cdr3_nt: TGCAGTGCTCGTGGACAGGGAGGTGGCTACACCTTC
cdr3_aa: CSARGQGGGYTF

clone_size: .
d_call: .
v_call: TRBV18
j_call: TRBJ2-2
cdr3_nt: TGTGCCAGCTCACCACTCGGCGGGGAGGTCACCGGGGAGCTGTTTTTT
cdr3_aa: CASSPLGGEVTGELFF

clone_size: .
d_call: TRBD1
v_call: TRBV7-9
j_call: TRBJ1-4
cdr3_nt: TGTGCCAGCAGCCATAACAGGGGGTACGAAAAACTGTTTTTT
cdr3_aa: CASSHNRGYEKLFF

clone_size: .
d_call: .
v_call: TRBV4-2
j_call: TRBJ2-5
cdr3_nt: TGTGCCAGCAGCCAATCCGGGACTGGGGCGGAGACCCAGTACTTC
cdr3_aa: CASSQSGTGAETQYF

clone_size: .
d_call: .
v_call: TRBV24-1
j_call: TRBJ1-1
cdr3_nt: TGTGCCACCAGTGATTTCGGGGGAACTGAAGCTTTCTTT
cdr3_aa: CATSDFGGTEAFF

clone_size: .
d_call: .
v_call: TRBV7-2
j_call: TRBJ2-1
cdr3_nt: TGTGCCAGCAGCTTAGCGTGGAGTGGTGAGCAGTTCTTC
cdr3_aa: CASSLAWSGEQFF

clone_size: .
d_call: TRBD1
v_call: TRBV7-2
j_call: TRBJ1-2
cdr3_nt: TGTGCCAGCAGCTTAGTCTTCGGGACAGAATATGGCTACACCTTC
cdr3_aa: CASSLVFGTEYGYTF

clone_size: .
d_call: .
v_call: TRBV6-5
j_call: TRBJ1-4
cdr3_nt: TGTGCCAGCAGGATTACAGGGAGTAATGAAAAACTGTTTTTT
cdr3_aa: CASRITGSNEKLFF

clone_size: few
d_call: .
v_call: TRBV15
j_call: TRBJ2-7
cdr3_nt: TGTGCCACCAGCAGCCGACAGGTCTCCTACGAGCAGTACTTC
cdr3_aa: CATSSRQVSYEQYF

clone_size: few
d_call: .
v_call: TRBV2
j_call: TRBJ1-1
cdr3_nt: TGTGCCAGCAGTCCCTTGAACACTGAAGCTTTCTTT
cdr3_aa: CASSPLNTEAFF

clone_size: .
d_call: TRBD1
v_call: TRBV24-1
j_call: TRBJ1-4
cdr3_nt: TGTGCCACCAGTGACCCCGGACAGGGTGGAGAAAAACTGTTTTTT
cdr3_aa: CATSDPGQGGEKLFF

clone_size: .
d_call: .
v_call: TRBV11-2
j_call: TRBJ2-7
cdr3_nt: TGTGCCAGCAGCTTAGCCCCCAGTTTTGACGAGCAGTACTTC
cdr3_aa: CASSLAPSFDEQYF

clone_size: once
d_call: .
v_call: TRBV5-1
j_call: TRBJ2-4
cdr3_nt: TGCGCCAGCAGCTTTTCGGACTGGGCCAAAAACATTCAGTACTTC
cdr3_aa: CASSFSDWAKNIQYF

clone_size: .
d_call: .
v_call: TRBV4-3
j_call: TRBJ1-5
cdr3_nt: TGCGCCAGCAGCCAAGCGTCCGGGGTAAATCAGCCCCAGCATTTT
cdr3_aa: CASSQASGVNQPQHF

clone_size: .
d_call: .
v_call: TRBV10-3
j_call: TRBJ1-1
cdr3_nt: TGTGCCATCAGAGGGGGGGGTGAAGCTTTCTTT
cdr3_aa: CAIRGGGEAFF

clone_size: .
d_call: TRBD1
v_call: TRBV9
j_call: TRBJ1-1
cdr3_nt: TGTGCCAGCAGCGTAGAGGACAGGGGTGTAACTGAAGCTTTCTTT
cdr3_aa: CASSVEDRGVTEAFF

clone_size: .
d_call: .
v_call: TRBV30
j_call: TRBJ1-1
cdr3_nt: TGTGCCTGGAGAGACAGGTTTTCTGGGTTGGAAGCTTTCTTT
cdr3_aa: CAWRDRFSGLEAFF

clone_size: .
d_call: .
v_call: TRBV25-1
j_call: TRBJ1-5
cdr3_nt: TGTGCCAGCAGTGAAGATTTAACGACAGCTTATAGCAATCAGCCCCAGCATTTT
cdr3_aa: CASSEDLTTAYSNQPQHF

clone_size: .
d_call: TRBD1
v_call: TRBV2
j_call: TRBJ2-3
cdr3_nt: TGTGCCAGCAGCACACAAGGACAGGGGTCAGATACGCAGTATTTT
cdr3_aa: CASSTQGQGSDTQYF

clone_size: .
d_call: TRBD2
v_call: TRBV7-3
j_call: TRBJ2-1
cdr3_nt: TGTGCCAGCAGCCCGCCGAACAGCCTAGCGGGGAGTGTTAGCAATGAGCAGTTCTTC
cdr3_aa: CASSPPNSLAGSVSNEQFF

clone_size: .
d_call: .
v_call: TRBV7-2
j_call: TRBJ1-1
cdr3_nt: TGTGCCAGCAGCCTTGGACTGATGAACACTGAAGCTTTCTTT
cdr3_aa: CASSLGLMNTEAFF

clone_size: .
d_call: TRBD1
v_call: TRBV7-2
j_call: TRBJ1-1
cdr3_nt: TGTGCCAGCAGCAGGACAGGGCAAACTGAAGCTTTCTTT
cdr3_aa: CASSRTGQTEAFF

clone_size: .
d_call: .
v_call: TRBV30
j_call: TRBJ2-7
cdr3_nt: TGTGCCTGGGAAGAGGTATACGAGCAGTACTTC
cdr3_aa: CAWEEVYEQYF

clone_size: few
d_call: TRBD1
v_call: TRBV23-1
j_call: TRBJ1-3
cdr3_nt: TGCGCCAGCAGTCAACAGGGGGCTGGAAACACCATATATTTT
cdr3_aa: CASSQQGAGNTIYF

clone_size: .
d_call: TRBD1
v_call: TRBV19
j_call: TRBJ2-7
cdr3_nt: TGTGCCAGTAGTATCCCGGGACAGGGGCTCTACGAGCAGTACTTC
cdr3_aa: CASSIPGQGLYEQYF

clone_size: .
d_call: .
v_call: TRBV3-1/TRBV3-2
j_call: TRBJ1-4
cdr3_nt: TGTGCCAGCAGCCCAATAGGGGCGATAAATGAAAAACTGTTTTTT
cdr3_aa: CASSPIGAINEKLFF

clone_size: .
d_call: .
v_call: TRBV9
j_call: TRBJ2-5
cdr3_nt: TGTGCCAGCAGCCCGAGGGGAGGGGGAGAGACCCAGTACTTC
cdr3_aa: CASSPRGGGETQYF

clone_size: .
d_call: .
v_call: TRBV7-9
j_call: TRBJ1-1
cdr3_nt: TGTGCCAGCAGCTTAGGCAGGGAGGCCACTGAAGCTTTCTTT
cdr3_aa: CASSLGREATEAFF

clone_size: .
d_call: .
v_call: TRBV28
j_call: TRBJ2-7
cdr3_nt: TGTGCCAGCAGTTTACAGGGGACCTCGGGTGAGCAGTACTTC
cdr3_aa: CASSLQGTSGEQYF

clone_size: .
d_call: .
v_call: TRBV29-1
j_call: TRBJ2-2
cdr3_nt: TGCAGCGGGACAGAGGGCGTGGCCGGGGAGCTGTTTTTT
cdr3_aa: CSGTEGVAGELFF

clone_size: once
d_call: .
v_call: TRBV18
j_call: TRBJ2-3
cdr3_nt: TGTGCCAGCTCGCAGCGAAGAGATACGCAGTATTTT
cdr3_aa: CASSQRRDTQYF

clone_size: .
d_call: .
v_call: TRBV2
j_call: TRBJ2-5
cdr3_nt: TGTGCCAGCAGTGGGGGGGGCGGAGAGACCCAGTACTTC
cdr3_aa: CASSGGGGETQYF

clone_size: .
d_call: .
v_call: TRBV7-2
j_call: TRBJ2-2
cdr3_nt: TGTGCCAGCAGCTTATTACAGACCGGGGAGCTGTTTTTT
cdr3_aa: CASSLLQTGELFF

clone_size: .
d_call: TRBD1
v_call: TRBV4-1
j_call: TRBJ1-5
cdr3_nt: TGCGCCAGCAGCCAAGACAGGGGGGTCCAGCCCCAGCATTTT
cdr3_aa: CASSQDRGVQPQHF

clone_size: .
d_call: TRBD2
v_call: TRBV5-1
j_call: TRBJ2-5
cdr3_nt: TGCGCCAGCAGCTCACTAGCGGGAGACGCGACCCAGTACTTC
cdr3_aa: CASSSLAGDATQYF

clone_size: .
d_call: TRBD1
v_call: TRBV2
j_call: TRBJ2-7
cdr3_nt: TGTGCCAGCACTCGGGACAGAGTTTCAGAGCAGTACTTC
cdr3_aa: CASTRDRVSEQYF

clone_size: .
d_call: .
v_call: TRBV5-1
j_call: TRBJ1-4
cdr3_nt: TGCGCCAGCAGCACAACGACGGGTGCAACTAATGAAAAACTGTTTTTT
cdr3_aa: CASSTTTGATNEKLFF

clone_size: few
d_call: TRBD1
v_call: TRBV5-1
j_call: TRBJ2-6
cdr3_nt: TGCGCCAGCAGCCCGGACAGGGCCGGGGCCAACGTCCTGACTTTC
cdr3_aa: CASSPDRAGANVLTF

clone_size: .
d_call: .
v_call: TRBV28
j_call: TRBJ2-3
cdr3_nt: TGTGCCAGCAGGTCAGGGTTCACAGATACGCAGTATTTT
cdr3_aa: CASRSGFTDTQYF

clone_size: .
d_call: .
v_call: TRBV7-8
j_call: TRBJ2-7
cdr3_nt: TGTGCCAGCAGCTTATTAGGGAGGAGCTCCTACGAGCAGTACTTC
cdr3_aa: CASSLLGRSSYEQYF